This T cell receptor (delta chain) was retrieved from a study of Vδ1+ human thymocytes. There are 22 residues in the CDR3. Germline trimming cut 4 bases from V and 0 bases from J; bases unmatched to any gene: 21. The germline CDR1 and CDR2 sequences are TSWWSYY and QGS. A note on this clone: Antigen unknown.

The template was reverse-transcribed extracted RNA. CDR3 amplicons came from multiplex PCR with pooled V-gene forward and constant-region reverse primers. TCRdb processed the multiplex PCR reads again with the CATT caller. The repertoire includes 50,000 to 60,000 delta-chain clones, about 16% of them detected once, and about 0.4% sits in the top ten. The study, taken as a whole, reports: In the thymus, TRG and TRD repertoires looked highly polyclonal with Gaussian CDR3 lengths. Donors shared many TRG clonotypes but few TRD clonotypes. Despite high sort purity, roughly 21% of thymic T cell receptor delta sequences were Vdelta2. The authors advised highly purified populations and single-cell validation.

V gene TRDV1 combines with J gene TRDJ1; TRDD3 aligns across 12 bases. This receptor was obtained from a girl under three years old who had congenital heart surgery. Source material: Vdelta1+ gamma-delta thymocytes from the thymus. Subset meaning: FACS-sorted CD3+ TCRalphabeta- TCRVdelta1+ TCRVdelta2- thymocytes. CDR3 bases: TGTGCTCTTGGGGGGCCTTCCTGCCTGGGGGATACGTGGACAATAAACACCGATAAACTCATCTTT. Amino acid sequence: CALGGPSCLGDTWTINTDKLIF.